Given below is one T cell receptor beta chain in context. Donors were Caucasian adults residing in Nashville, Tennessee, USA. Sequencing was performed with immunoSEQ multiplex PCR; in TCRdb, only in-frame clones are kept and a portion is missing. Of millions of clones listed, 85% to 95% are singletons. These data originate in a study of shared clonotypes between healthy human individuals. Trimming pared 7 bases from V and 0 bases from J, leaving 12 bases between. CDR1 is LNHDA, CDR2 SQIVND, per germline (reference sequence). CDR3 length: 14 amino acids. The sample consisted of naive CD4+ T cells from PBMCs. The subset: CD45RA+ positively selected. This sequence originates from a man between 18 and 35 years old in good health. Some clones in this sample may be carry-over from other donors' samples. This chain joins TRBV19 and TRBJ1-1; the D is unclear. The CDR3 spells CASTEFAMNTEAFF. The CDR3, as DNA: TGTGCCAGTACCGAGTTCGCCATGAACACTGAAGCTTTCTTT. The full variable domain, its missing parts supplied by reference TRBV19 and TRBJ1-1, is DGGITQSPKYLFRKEGQNVTLSCEQNLNHDAMYWYRQDPGQGLRLIYYSQIVNDFQKGDIAEGYSVSREKKESFPLTVTSAQKNPTAFYLCASTEFAMNTEAFFGQGTRLTVV.